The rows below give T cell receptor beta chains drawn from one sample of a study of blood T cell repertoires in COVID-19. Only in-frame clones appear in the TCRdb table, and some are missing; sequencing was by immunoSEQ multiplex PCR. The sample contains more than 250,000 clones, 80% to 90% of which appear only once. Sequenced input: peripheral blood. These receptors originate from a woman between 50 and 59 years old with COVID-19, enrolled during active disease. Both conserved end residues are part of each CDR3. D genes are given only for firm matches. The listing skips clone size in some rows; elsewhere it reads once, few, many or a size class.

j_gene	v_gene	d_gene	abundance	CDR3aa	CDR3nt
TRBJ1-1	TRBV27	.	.	CASSLGRNTEAFF	TGTGCCAGCAGTTTGGGCAGGAACACTGAAGCTTTCTTT
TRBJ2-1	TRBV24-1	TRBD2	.	CATSDSTGTSSYNEQFF	TGTGCCACCAGTGATTCTACCGGGACTAGTTCCTACAATGAGCAGTTCTTC
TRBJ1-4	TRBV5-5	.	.	CASSSGSFNEKLFF	TGTGCCAGCAGCTCGGGATCGTTTAATGAAAAACTGTTTTTT
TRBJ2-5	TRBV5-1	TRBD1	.	CASSRSRQGRETQYF	TGCGCCAGCAGCCGGTCGAGACAGGGTAGGGAGACCCAGTACTTC
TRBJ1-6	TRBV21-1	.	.	CASSKGGTGGETHSPLHF	TGTGCCAGCAGCAAAGGGGGGACAGGGGGAGAGACCCATTCACCCCTCCACTTT
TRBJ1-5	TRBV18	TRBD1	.	CASSPQGARGNQPQHF	TGTGCCAGCTCACCCCAGGGGGCGCGGGGCAATCAGCCCCAGCATTTT
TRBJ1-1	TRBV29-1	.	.	CSGGRGNTEAFF	TGCAGCGGAGGGAGGGGGAACACTGAAGCTTTCTTT
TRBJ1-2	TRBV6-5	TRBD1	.	CASSLTGTGGYGYTF	TGTGCCAGCAGTCTAACCGGGACAGGGGGCTATGGCTACACCTTC
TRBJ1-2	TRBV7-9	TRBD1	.	CASSFDQGADYGYTF	TGTGCCAGCAGCTTCGACCAGGGGGCAGACTATGGCTACACCTTC
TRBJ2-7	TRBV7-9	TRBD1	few	CASTRTGSSYEQYF	TGTGCCAGCACCAGGACAGGGAGCTCCTACGAGCAGTACTTC
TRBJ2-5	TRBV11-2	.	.	CASSRIFGGVGRGAQYF	TGTGCCAGCAGCCGAATCTTTGGAGGGGTCGGAAGGGGTGCCCAGTACTTC
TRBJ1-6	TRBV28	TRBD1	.	CASSLHQGQGDSPLHF	TGTGCCAGCAGTCTCCACCAAGGACAGGGGGATTCACCCCTCCACTTT
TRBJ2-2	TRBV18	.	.	CASSPGLSRPGELFF	TGTGCCAGCTCCCCGGGACTCTCCCGACCCGGGGAGCTGTTTTTT
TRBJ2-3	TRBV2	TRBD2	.	CASSINSGRLTDTQYF	TGTGCCAGCAGTATTAATAGCGGGAGACTCACAGATACGCAGTATTTT
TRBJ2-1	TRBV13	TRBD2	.	CASSSTSGFSSYNEQFF	TGTGCCAGCAGCTCGACTAGCGGGTTCAGCTCCTACAATGAGCAGTTCTTC
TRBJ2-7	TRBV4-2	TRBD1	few	CASRRAGTGESEQYF	TGTGCCAGCAGACGCGCCGGGACAGGGGAGAGCGAGCAGTACTTC
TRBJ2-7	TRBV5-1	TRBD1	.	CASSFSTGGDEQYF	TGCGCCAGCAGCTTTTCGACAGGGGGAGACGAGCAGTACTTC
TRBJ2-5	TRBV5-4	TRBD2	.	CASSLGLAGETQYF	TGTGCCAGCAGCTTGGGACTAGCGGGGGAGACCCAGTACTTC
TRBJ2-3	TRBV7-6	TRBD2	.	CASSLGAGRAVDTQYF	TGTGCCAGCAGCTTAGGTGCCGGGAGGGCCGTAGATACGCAGTATTTT
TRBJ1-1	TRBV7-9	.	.	CASSSIARGAANTEAFF	TGTGCCAGCAGCTCCATAGCCCGAGGAGCAGCGAACACTGAAGCTTTCTTT
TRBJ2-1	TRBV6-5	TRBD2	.	CASSPRTRTDNEQFF	TGTGCCAGCAGCCCCAGGACTAGAACGGACAATGAGCAGTTCTTC
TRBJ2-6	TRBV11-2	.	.	CASRGNSGANVLTF	TGTGCCAGCCGCGGAAACTCTGGGGCCAACGTCCTGACTTTC
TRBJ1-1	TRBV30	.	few	CAWSPGGRAEAFF	TGTGCCTGGAGCCCGGGGGGTAGGGCTGAAGCTTTCTTT
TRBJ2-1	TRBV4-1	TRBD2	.	CASSHLAGGYNEQFF	TGCGCCAGCAGCCATCTAGCGGGGGGTTACAATGAGCAGTTCTTC
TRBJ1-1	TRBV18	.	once	CASSPAQGKTEAFF	TGTGCCAGCTCACCCGCCCAGGGAAAGACTGAAGCTTTCTTT
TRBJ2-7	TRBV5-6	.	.	CASSPDSHYEQYF	TGTGCCAGCAGCCCTGACAGTCACTACGAGCAGTACTTC
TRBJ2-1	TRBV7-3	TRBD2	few	CASSVSGEGRSYNEQFF	TGTGCCAGCAGCGTTAGCGGGGAGGGCCGGTCCTACAATGAGCAGTTCTTC
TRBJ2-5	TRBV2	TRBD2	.	CASSVGLAVETQYF	TGTGCCAGCAGTGTCGGACTAGCGGTGGAGACCCAGTACTTC
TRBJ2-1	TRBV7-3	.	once	CASSLRREPYNEQFF	TGTGCCAGCAGCTTGCGTCGGGAGCCCTACAATGAGCAGTTCTTC
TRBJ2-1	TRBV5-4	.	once	CASSLERVYNEQFF	TGTGCCAGCAGTCTGGAGAGGGTATACAATGAGCAGTTCTTC
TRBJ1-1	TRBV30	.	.	CAWSVRLSISGRWGDTEAFF	TGTGCCTGGAGTGTACGTCTGAGTATAAGCGGGCGGTGGGGGGACACTGAAGCTTTCTTT
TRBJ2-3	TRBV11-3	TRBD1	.	CASSPGDRGGSDTQYF	TGTGCCAGCAGCCCAGGGGACAGGGGTGGATCTGATACGCAGTATTTT
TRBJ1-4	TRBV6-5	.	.	CASSYSRVGNEKLFF	TGTGCCAGCAGTTACTCCCGGGTCGGTAATGAAAAACTGTTTTTT
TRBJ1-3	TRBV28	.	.	CASSPVAGNTIYF	TGTGCCAGCAGCCCGGTAGCTGGAAACACCATATATTTT
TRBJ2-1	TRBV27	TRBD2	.	CASSQSGLFYNEQFF	TGTGCCAGCAGTCAATCGGGACTATTTTACAATGAGCAGTTCTTC
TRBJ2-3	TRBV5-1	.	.	CASSFGLPTDTQYF	TGCGCCAGCAGCTTTGGACTTCCCACAGATACGCAGTATTTT